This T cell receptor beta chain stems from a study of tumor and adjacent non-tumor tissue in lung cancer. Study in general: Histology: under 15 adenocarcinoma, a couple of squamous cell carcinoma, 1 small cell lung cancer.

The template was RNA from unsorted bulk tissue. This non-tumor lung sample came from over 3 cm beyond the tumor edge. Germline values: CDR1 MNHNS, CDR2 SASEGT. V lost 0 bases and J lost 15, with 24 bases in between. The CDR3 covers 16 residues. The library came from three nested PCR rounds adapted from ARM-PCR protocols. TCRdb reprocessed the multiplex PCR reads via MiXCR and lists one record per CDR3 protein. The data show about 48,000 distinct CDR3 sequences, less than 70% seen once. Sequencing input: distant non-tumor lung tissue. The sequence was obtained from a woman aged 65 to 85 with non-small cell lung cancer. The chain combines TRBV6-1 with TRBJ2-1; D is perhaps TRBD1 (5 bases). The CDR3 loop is CASSEAPGLYYNEWFF. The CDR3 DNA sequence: TGTGCCAGCAGTGAAGCCCCAGGGCTATACTACAATGAGTGGTTCTTC.